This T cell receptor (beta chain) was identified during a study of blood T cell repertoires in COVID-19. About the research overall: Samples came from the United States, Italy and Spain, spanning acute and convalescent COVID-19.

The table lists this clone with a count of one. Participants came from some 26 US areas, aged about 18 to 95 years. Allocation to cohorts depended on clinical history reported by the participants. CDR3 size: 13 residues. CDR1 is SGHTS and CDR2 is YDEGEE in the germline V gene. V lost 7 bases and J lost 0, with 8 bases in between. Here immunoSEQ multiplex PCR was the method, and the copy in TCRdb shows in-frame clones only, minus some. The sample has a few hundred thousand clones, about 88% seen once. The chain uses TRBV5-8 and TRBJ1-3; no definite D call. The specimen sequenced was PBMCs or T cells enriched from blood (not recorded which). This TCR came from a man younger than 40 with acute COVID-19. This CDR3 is CASGLSSGNTIYF. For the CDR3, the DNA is TGTGCCAGCGGTCTGAGCTCTGGAAACACCATATATTTT.